This T cell receptor beta chain was retrieved from a study of cytomegalovirus exposure and HLA in healthy donors. The wider study: Caucasian-associated ancestry cluster membership applied to approximately 84% of under 450 genotyped donors.

Notes on the study in general: One variant, a missense change in DCLRE1C, was linked in a later analysis to TCR beta V- and J-gene trimming. Analyzed later, association rates of TCRs varied across HLA loci, with DRB1 most and HLA-C fewest. Evidence from a later analysis indicated that most CMV-associated TCR beta chains looked HLA-restricted.

The CDR3 spans 14 residues. Germline assignment: CDR1 SGHRS and CDR2 YFSETQ. With regard to this clone: What it binds is not known. Sequence at one end of the junction differs from germline and may be a read error.

The PCR made use of 60 Vbeta and 13 Jbeta primers. Measured with immunoSEQ multiplex PCR; TCRdb has only the in-frame clones, and not every one. The repertoire consists of about 130,000 clones, with around 83% occurring once and the leading ten covering approximately 2.5%. The source is a man over 45 in good health and CMV-seronegative. The chain employs TRBV5-1 and TRBJ1-1, with D tentatively TRBD1 (6 bases). The sequencing input was PBMCs. CDR3: CASSLDSMNTEAFF. CDR3 in DNA: TGCGCCAGCAGTTTGGACAGTATGAACACTGAAGCTTTCTTT. The complete variable domain, with remaining parts taken from reference TRBV5-1 and TRBJ1-1, reads KAGVTQTPRYLIKTRGQQVTLSCSPISGHRSVSWYQQTPGQGLQFLFEYFSETQRNKGNFPGRFSGRQFSNSRSEMNVSTLELGDSALYLCASSLDSMNTEAFFGQGTRLTVV.